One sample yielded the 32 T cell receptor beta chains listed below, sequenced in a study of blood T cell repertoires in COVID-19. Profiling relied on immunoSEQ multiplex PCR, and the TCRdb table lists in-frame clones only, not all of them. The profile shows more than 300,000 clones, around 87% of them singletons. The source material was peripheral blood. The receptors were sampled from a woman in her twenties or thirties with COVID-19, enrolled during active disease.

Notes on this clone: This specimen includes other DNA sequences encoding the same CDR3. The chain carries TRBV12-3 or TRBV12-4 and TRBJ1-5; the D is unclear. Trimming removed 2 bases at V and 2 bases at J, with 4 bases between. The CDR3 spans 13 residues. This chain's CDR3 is CASSLTGNQPQHF. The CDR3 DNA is TGTGCCAGCAGTTTAACTGGCAATCAGCCCCAGCATTTT.

Written as DNA, the CDR3 is TGTGCCAGCTCGCTCAGGGGCGCCGGGGCCCCTCCCCACGAGCAGTACTTC. Amino acids: CASSLRGAGAPPHEQYF. The rearrangement links TRBV18 to TRBJ2-7; possibly TRBD1 for D (6 bases). Germline V gene sequence: CDR1 KGHSH, CDR2 LQKENI. CDR3 length: 17 residues. Trimming took off 6 bases at V and 5 bases at J, with 26 bases between the two ends.

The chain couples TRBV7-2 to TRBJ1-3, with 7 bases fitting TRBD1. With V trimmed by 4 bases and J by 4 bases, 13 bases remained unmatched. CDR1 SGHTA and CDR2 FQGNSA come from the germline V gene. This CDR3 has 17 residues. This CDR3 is CASSSWLKGAPGNTIYF. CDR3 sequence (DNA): TGTGCCAGCAGCTCCTGGCTGAAGGGGGCGCCGGGAAACACCATATATTTT.

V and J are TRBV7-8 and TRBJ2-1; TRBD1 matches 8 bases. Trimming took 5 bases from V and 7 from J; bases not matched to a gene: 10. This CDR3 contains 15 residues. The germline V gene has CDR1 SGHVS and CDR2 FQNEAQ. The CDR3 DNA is TGTGCCAGCAGCCTACCCAGGGGGCACAAGAATGAGCAGTTCTTC. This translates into CASSLPRGHKNEQFF. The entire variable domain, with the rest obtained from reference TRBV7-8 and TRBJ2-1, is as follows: GAGVSQSPRYKVAKRGQDVALRCDPISGHVSLFWYQQALGQGPEFLTYFQNEAQLDKSGLPSDRFFAERPEGSVSTLKIQRTQQEDSAVYLCASSLPRGHKNEQFFGPGTRLTVL.

The CDR3 here is CASSFGKGQGRSLEYF. The DNA of the CDR3 is TGCGCCAGCAGCTTTGGGAAAGGACAGGGCCGTTCCCTTGAGTACTTC. The chain carries TRBV5-1 and TRBJ2-7, with 8 nucleotides matching TRBD1. The CDR3 consists of 16 residues. The trim removed 2 bases at V and 11 bases at J, leaving 18 bases unmatched. From germline, CDR1 is SGHRS and CDR2 YFSETQ.

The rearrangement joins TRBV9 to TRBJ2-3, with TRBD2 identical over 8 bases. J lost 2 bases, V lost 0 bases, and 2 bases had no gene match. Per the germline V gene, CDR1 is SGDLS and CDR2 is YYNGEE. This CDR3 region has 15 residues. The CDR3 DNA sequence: TGTGCCAGCAGCGTAGCGGGGGGGTACACAGATACGCAGTATTTT. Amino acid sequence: CASSVAGGYTDTQYF.

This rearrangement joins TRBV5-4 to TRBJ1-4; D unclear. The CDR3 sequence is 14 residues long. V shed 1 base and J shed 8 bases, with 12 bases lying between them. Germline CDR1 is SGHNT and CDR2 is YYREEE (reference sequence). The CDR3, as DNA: TGTGCCAGCAGCTTGAGGGCTGGGGAGGAAAAACTGTTTTTT. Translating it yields CASSLRAGEEKLFF.

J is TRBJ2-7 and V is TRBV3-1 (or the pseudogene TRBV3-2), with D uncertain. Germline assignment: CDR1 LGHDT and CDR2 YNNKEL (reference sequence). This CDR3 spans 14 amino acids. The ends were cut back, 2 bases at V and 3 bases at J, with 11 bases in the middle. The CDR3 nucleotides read TGTGCCAGCAGCCAATTTGCTAGTAGCTACGAGCAGTACTTC. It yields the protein CASSQFASSYEQYF.

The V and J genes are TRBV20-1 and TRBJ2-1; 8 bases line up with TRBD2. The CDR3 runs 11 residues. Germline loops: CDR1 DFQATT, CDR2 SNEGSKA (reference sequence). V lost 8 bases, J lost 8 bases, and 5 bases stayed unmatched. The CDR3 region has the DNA TGCAGTAGCGGGAGTCTCGATGAGCAGTTCTTC. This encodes CSSGSLDEQFF.

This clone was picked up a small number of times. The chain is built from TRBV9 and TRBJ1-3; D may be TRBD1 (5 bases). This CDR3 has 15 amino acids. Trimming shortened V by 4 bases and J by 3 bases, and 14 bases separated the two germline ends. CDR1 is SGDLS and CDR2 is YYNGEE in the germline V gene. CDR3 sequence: CASSSQTGFGNTIYF. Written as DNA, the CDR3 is TGTGCCAGCAGCTCCCAAACAGGCTTTGGAAACACCATATATTTT.

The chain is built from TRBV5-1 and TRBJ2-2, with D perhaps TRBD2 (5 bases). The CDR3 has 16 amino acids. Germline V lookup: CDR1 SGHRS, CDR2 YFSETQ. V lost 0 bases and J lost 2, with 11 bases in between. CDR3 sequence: CASSLGGTGNTGELFF. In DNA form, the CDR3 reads TGCGCCAGCAGCTTGGGAGGAACGGGAAACACCGGGGAGCTGTTTTTT.

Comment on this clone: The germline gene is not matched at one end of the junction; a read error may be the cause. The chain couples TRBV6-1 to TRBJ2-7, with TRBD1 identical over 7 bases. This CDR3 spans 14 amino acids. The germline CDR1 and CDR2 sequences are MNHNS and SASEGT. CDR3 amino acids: CAGSDRTGAYEQYF. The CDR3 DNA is TGTGCCGGCAGTGACCGGACAGGAGCCTACGAGCAGTACTTC.

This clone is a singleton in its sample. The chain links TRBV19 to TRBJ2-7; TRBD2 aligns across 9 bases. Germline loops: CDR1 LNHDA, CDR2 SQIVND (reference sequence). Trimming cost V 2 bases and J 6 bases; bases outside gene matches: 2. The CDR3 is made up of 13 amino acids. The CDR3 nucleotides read TGTGCCAGTAGTATAAGCGGGGGGTTCGAGCAGTACTTC. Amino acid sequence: CASSISGGFEQYF.

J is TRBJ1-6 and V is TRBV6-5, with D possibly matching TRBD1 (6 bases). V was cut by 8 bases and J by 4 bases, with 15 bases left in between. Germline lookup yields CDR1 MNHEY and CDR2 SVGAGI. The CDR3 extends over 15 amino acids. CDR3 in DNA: TGTGCCAGCTGTATAGGGGGGGTATATAATTCACCCCTCCACTTT. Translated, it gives CASCIGGVYNSPLHF.

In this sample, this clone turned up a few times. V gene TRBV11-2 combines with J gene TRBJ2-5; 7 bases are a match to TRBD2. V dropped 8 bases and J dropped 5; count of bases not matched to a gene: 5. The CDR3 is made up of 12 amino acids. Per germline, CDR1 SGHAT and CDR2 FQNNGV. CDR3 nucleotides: TGTGCCAGCCTATGGCGGGGGGAGACCCAGTACTTC. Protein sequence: CASLWRGETQYF.

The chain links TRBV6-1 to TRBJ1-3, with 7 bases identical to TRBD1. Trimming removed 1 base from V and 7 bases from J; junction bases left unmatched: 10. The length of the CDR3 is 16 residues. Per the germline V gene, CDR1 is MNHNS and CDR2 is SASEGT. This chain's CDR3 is CASSEVPRQGLNTIYF. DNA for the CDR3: TGTGCCAGCAGTGAAGTCCCTCGACAGGGCCTGAACACCATATATTTT.

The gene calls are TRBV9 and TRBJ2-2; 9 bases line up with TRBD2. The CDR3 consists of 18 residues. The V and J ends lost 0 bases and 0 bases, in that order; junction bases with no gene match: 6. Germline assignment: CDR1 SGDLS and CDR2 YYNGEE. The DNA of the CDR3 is TGTGCCAGCAGCGTAGTAGGAGCGGGAGGCTCGAACACCGGGGAGCTGTTTTTT. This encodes CASSVVGAGGSNTGELFF.

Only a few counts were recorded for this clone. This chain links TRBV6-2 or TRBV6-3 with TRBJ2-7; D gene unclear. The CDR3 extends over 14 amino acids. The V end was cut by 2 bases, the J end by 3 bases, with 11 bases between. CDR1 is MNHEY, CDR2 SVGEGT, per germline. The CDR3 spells CASSYRLVIYEQYF. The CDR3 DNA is TGTGCCAGCAGTTACCGACTGGTAATCTACGAGCAGTACTTC.

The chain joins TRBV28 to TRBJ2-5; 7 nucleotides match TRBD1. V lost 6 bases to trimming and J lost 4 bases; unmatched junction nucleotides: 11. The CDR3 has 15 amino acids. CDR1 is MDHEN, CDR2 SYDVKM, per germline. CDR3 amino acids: CASRPRQGFGETQYF. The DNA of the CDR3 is TGTGCCAGCAGGCCGAGACAGGGCTTCGGAGAGACCCAGTACTTC.

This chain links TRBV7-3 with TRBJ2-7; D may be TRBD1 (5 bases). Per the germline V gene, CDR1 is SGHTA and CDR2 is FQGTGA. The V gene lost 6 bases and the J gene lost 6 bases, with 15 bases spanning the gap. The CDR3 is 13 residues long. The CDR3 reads CASRTPTGSEQYF. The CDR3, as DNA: TGTGCCAGCAGGACCCCTACAGGTTCCGAGCAGTACTTC.

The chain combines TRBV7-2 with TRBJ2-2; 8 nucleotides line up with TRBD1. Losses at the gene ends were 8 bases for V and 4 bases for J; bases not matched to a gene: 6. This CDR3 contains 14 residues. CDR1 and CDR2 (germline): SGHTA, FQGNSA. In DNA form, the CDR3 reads TGTGCCAGCCGGGTGACAGGGGCCACCGGGGAGCTGTTTTTT. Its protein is CASRVTGATGELFF. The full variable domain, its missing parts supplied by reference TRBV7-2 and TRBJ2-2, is GAGVSQSPSNKVTEKGKDVELRCDPISGHTALYWYRQSLGQGLEFLIYFQGNSAPDKSGLPSDRFSAERTGGSVSTLTIQRTQQEDSAVYLCASRVTGATGELFFGEGSRLTVL.

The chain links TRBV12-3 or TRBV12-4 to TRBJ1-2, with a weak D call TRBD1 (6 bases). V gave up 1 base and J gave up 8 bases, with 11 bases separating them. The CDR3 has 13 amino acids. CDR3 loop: CASSLDTGMGYTF. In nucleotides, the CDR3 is TGTGCCAGCAGTTTAGACACAGGGATGGGCTACACCTTC.

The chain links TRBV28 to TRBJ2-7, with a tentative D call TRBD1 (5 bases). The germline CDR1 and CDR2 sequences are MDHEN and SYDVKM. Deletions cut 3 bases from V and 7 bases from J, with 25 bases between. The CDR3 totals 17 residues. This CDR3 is CASSLGFNLQAIGEQYF. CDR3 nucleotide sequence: TGTGCCAGCAGTTTGGGATTCAACCTACAGGCGATTGGGGAGCAGTACTTC.

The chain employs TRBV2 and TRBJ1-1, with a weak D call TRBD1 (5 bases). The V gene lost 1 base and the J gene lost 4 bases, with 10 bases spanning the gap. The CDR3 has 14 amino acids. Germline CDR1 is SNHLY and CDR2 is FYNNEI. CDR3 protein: CASSEVRVVTEAFF. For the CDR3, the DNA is TGTGCCAGCAGTGAAGTCAGGGTTGTCACTGAAGCTTTCTTT.

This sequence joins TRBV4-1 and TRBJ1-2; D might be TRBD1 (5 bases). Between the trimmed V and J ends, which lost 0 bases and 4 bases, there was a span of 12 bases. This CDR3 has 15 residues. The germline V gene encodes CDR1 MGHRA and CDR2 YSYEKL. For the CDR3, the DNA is TGCGCCAGCAGCCAAGATGGGGCACCGCGCTATGGCTACACCTTC. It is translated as CASSQDGAPRYGYTF.

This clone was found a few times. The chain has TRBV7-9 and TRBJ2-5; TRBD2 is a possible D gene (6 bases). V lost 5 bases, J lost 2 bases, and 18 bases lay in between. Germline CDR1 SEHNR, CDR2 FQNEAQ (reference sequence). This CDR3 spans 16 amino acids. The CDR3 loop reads CASSLGGAGRQETQYF. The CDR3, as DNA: TGTGCCAGCAGCCTTGGAGGGGCGGGGAGGCAAGAGACCCAGTACTTC.

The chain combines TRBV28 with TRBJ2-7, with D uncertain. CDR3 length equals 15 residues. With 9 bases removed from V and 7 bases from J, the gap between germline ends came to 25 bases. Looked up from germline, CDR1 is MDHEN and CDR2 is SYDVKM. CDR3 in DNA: TGTGCCAGTACTTCGCTCCCCACCGGGTATTGGGAGCAGTACTTC. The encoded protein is CASTSLPTGYWEQYF.

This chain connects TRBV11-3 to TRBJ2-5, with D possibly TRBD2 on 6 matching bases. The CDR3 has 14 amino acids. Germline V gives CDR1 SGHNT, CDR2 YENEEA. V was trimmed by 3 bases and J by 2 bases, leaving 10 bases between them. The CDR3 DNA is TGTGCCAGCAGCTTGGGGGGTGCTCAAGAGACCCAGTACTTC. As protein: CASSLGGAQETQYF.

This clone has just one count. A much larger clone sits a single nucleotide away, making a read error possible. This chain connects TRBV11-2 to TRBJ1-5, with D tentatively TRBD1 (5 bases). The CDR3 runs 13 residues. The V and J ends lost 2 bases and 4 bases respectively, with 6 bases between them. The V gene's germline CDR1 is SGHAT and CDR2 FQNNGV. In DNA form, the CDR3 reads TGTGCCAGCAGCTTACACAGGAATCAGCCCCAGCATTTT. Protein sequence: CASSLHRNQPQHF.

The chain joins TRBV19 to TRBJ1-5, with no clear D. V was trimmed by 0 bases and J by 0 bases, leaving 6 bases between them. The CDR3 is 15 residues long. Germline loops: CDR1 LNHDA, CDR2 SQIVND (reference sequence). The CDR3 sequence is CASSIDLYSNQPQHF. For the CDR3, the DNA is TGTGCCAGTAGTATAGACCTCTATAGCAATCAGCCCCAGCATTTT.

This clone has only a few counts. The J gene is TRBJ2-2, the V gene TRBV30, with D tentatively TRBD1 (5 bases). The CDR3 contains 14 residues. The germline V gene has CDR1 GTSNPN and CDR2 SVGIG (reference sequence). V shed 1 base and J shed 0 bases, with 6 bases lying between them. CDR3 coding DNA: TGTGCCTGGAGTGGGACAACGAACACCGGGGAGCTGTTTTTT. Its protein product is CAWSGTTNTGELFF.

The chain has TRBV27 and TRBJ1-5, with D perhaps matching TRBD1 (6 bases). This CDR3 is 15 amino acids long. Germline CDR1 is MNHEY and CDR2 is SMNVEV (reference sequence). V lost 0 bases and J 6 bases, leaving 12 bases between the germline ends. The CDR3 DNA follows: TGTGCCAGCAGTTTATCGGCAGGGACAACTCAGCCCCAGCATTTT. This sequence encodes CASSLSAGTTQPQHF.